This TCR beta chain was documented in a study of identical twins. This clonotype was counted a few times. One entry per CDR3 protein, called by TCRdb with MiXCR from the 5' RACE reads. The data show under 800,000 distinct CDR3 sequences, around 21% seen once. CDR3 size: 15 residues. The same data also contributed to another study, on T cells expressing NK-cell markers.

The J gene is TRBJ2-1, the V gene TRBV21-1; whether TRBD1, the table's D call, matches the DNA was not checked. TRBV21-1 constitutes a pseudogene. This receptor was taken from a woman aged 18-29 years in good health. The sequenced sample consisted of PBMCs. This CDR3 is CASSPHNRLGDEQFF. CDR3 in DNA: TGTGCCAGCAGCCCTCATAACCGACTGGGCGATGAGCAGTTCTTC.